This TCR beta chain originates from a study of cytomegalovirus exposure and HLA in healthy donors. PCR was performed using 60 Vbeta and 13 Jbeta primers. Data came from immunoSEQ multiplex PCR; TCRdb stores just in-frame clones and leaves some out. The sample comprises roughly 160,000 clones, under 90% of which are singletons, and roughly 4.4% rests with the top ten. CDR3 length: 14 residues. V dropped 4 bases and J dropped 7; count of bases not matched to a gene: 5. Germline values: CDR1 MRHNA, CDR2 SNTAGT. The chain employs TRBV6-4 and TRBJ2-2; 8 bases fit TRBD1. This receptor was identified in a man younger than 45 in good health and CMV-seronegative. Sequenced: PBMCs. In nucleotides, the CDR3 is TGTGCCAGCAGTGCGGACAGGGTCGGCGGGGAGCTGTTTTTT. Protein: CASSADRVGGELFF.